The 14 T cell receptor beta chains listed next were all sequenced from one sample in a study of cytomegalovirus exposure and HLA in healthy donors. The PCR employed 60 Vbeta primers together with 13 Jbeta primers. Produced via immunoSEQ multiplex PCR; TCRdb's table is partial and in-frame only. The data show 90,000 or so clones, with 55% to 70% seen just once and around 5.6% held by the top ten. Material: PBMCs. Receptors originate from a boy aged 5-17 years in good health and CMV-seropositive.

The chain recombines TRBV7-2 with TRBJ2-7; D gene unclear. There are 12 residues in the CDR3. Trimming stripped 4 bases from V and 5 bases from J, with 9 bases between. Germline V gene data show CDR1 as SGHTA and CDR2 as FQGNSA. CDR3 loop: CASSSPFDEQYF. The DNA for the CDR3 is TGTGCCAGCAGCTCCCCCTTCGACGAGCAGTACTTC.

The chain uses TRBV5-1 and TRBJ2-5, with D maybe TRBD1 (5 bases). CDR1 is SGHRS and CDR2 is YFSETQ in the germline V gene. CDR3 length: 15 residues. The V and J ends lost 0 bases and 5 bases respectively, with 14 bases between them. CDR3 loop: CASSLVRGEMETQYF. Here the CDR3 DNA reads TGCGCCAGCAGCTTGGTTAGGGGTGAGATGGAGACCCAGTACTTC.

This clone was seen a few times. V usage is TRBV5-1 and J usage is TRBJ1-1, with D tentatively TRBD1 (6 bases). CDR1 SGHRS and CDR2 YFSETQ come from the germline V gene. The V end was cut by 8 bases, the J end by 2 bases, with 10 bases between. CDR3 length: 12 residues. The CDR3 loop reads CARKQGNTEAFF. For the CDR3, the DNA is TGCGCCAGGAAACAGGGAAACACTGAAGCTTTCTTT. Looking up the rest from reference TRBV5-1 and TRBJ1-1 gives the full variable domain: KAGVTQTPRYLIKTRGQQVTLSCSPISGHRSVSWYQQTPGQGLQFLFEYFSETQRNKGNFPGRFSGRQFSNSRSEMNVSTLELGDSALYLCARKQGNTEAFFGQGTRLTVV.

This chain joins TRBV5-6 and TRBJ2-3; 11 bases align to TRBD2. The V segment lost 4 bases and the J segment 5 bases; nucleotides outside the gene matches: 6. This CDR3 region has 15 residues. Looked up from germline, CDR1 is SGHDT and CDR2 is YYEEEE. The CDR3 spells CASSRPGLAEDTQYF. In DNA, the CDR3 is TGTGCCAGCAGCCGACCGGGACTAGCGGAAGATACGCAGTATTTT.

J is TRBJ1-1 and V is TRBV5-1; a possible D gene is TRBD1 (6 bases). Germline values: CDR1 SGHRS, CDR2 YFSETQ. V was shortened by 4 bases and J by 1 base, with 17 bases between the two germline ends. The CDR3 has 16 amino acids. CDR3 DNA: TGCGCCAGCAGCATCATTACAGGGAATGGGAACACTGAAGCTTTCTTT. This encodes CASSIITGNGNTEAFF.

This chain connects TRBV6-1 to TRBJ2-7; a weak D match, TRBD1 (6 bases). The V end lost 8 bases, the J end lost 1 base, and 12 bases lay between the germline ends. The CDR3 runs 13 residues. Germline V lookup: CDR1 MNHNS, CDR2 SASEGT. CDR3 DNA sequence: TGTGCCAGCGCTCGGGACAATTCCTACGAGCAGTACTTC. The encoded protein is CASARDNSYEQYF.

This sequence joins TRBV13 and TRBJ2-7; TRBD1 aligns across 10 bases. Germline CDR1 PRHDT, CDR2 FYEKMQ (reference sequence). This CDR3 comprises 16 residues. Unmatched junction bases numbered 5, after V lost 0 bases and J lost 3 bases. CDR3: CASSLGPGTGDYEQYF. The CDR3 DNA is TGTGCCAGCAGCTTAGGCCCCGGGACAGGGGACTACGAGCAGTACTTC. The whole variable domain, filled in from reference TRBV13 and TRBJ2-7, reads AAGVIQSPRHLIKEKRETATLKCYPIPRHDTVYWYQQGPGQDPQFLISFYEKMQSDKGSIPDRFSAQQFSDYHSELNMSSLELGDSALYFCASSLGPGTGDYEQYFGPGTRLTVT.

This clone appeared a few times. The V call is TRBV18, the J call TRBJ1-1; D perhaps matches TRBD1 (5 bases). Germline V lookup: CDR1 KGHSH, CDR2 LQKENI. CDR3 length: 15 residues. The V gene lost 2 bases and the J gene lost 1 base, with 11 bases spanning the gap. For the CDR3, the DNA is TGTGCCAGCTCACCATGGTCGGGGGGGAACACTGAAGCTTTCTTT. This encodes CASSPWSGGNTEAFF.

The chain recombines TRBV7-8 with TRBJ1-2; 9 nucleotides line up with TRBD1. This CDR3 is built from 13 residues. The V segment lost 5 bases and the J segment 9 bases; nucleotides outside the gene matches: 7. Germline CDR1 is SGHVS and CDR2 is FQNEAQ. This CDR3 reads CASSLPGQGRYTF. The CDR3 coding sequence is TGTGCCAGCAGCCTTCCGGGACAGGGTCGCTACACCTTC. Together with reference TRBV7-8 and TRBJ1-2, the CDR3 gives the full variable domain: GAGVSQSPRYKVAKRGQDVALRCDPISGHVSLFWYQQALGQGPEFLTYFQNEAQLDKSGLPSDRFFAERPEGSVSTLKIQRTQQEDSAVYLCASSLPGQGRYTFGSGTRLTVV.

This clone was seen more than once but under ten times. The chain combines TRBV6-1 with TRBJ2-2; perhaps TRBD2 as D (6 bases). Germline assignment: CDR1 MNHNS and CDR2 SASEGT. Between the trimmed V and J ends, which lost 2 bases and 3 bases, there was a span of 13 bases. This CDR3 comprises 16 residues. CDR3 residues: CASSETNRRDTGELFF. CDR3 DNA sequence: TGTGCCAGCAGTGAAACAAACAGGAGGGACACCGGGGAGCTGTTTTTT.

The genes are TRBV14 and TRBJ2-2; TRBD2 agrees at 8 bases. Germline trimming cut 5 bases from V and 0 bases from J; bases unmatched to any gene: 11. The V gene's germline CDR1 is SGHDN and CDR2 FVKESK. This CDR3 comprises 18 residues. The CDR3 region has the DNA TGTGCCAGCAGCTTTCGCACTTATAGCGGGGCGAACACCGGGGAGCTGTTTTTT. As protein: CASSFRTYSGANTGELFF.

The chain employs TRBV5-8 and TRBJ2-7; 11 bases agree with TRBD2. V lost 5 bases to trimming and J lost 3 bases; unmatched junction nucleotides: 19. Per the germline V gene, CDR1 is SGHTS and CDR2 is YDEGEE. CDR3 length: 19 amino acids. The CDR3 reads CASSPPKLGLAGGIYEQYF. CDR3 nucleotides: TGTGCCAGCAGTCCCCCTAAATTAGGTCTAGCGGGAGGAATCTACGAGCAGTACTTC. The full variable domain, in which reference TRBV5-8 and TRBJ2-7 provide the parts outside the CDR3, is EAGVTQSPTHLIKTRGQQATLRCSPISGHTSVYWYQQALGLGLQFLLWYDEGEERNRGNFPPRFSGRQFPNYSSELNVNALELEDSALYLCASSPPKLGLAGGIYEQYFGPGTRLTVT.

This chain connects TRBV5-1 to TRBJ1-5, with D unresolved. Germline lookup yields CDR1 SGHRS and CDR2 YFSETQ. V lost 3 bases to trimming and J lost 3 bases, with 10 bases between them. The CDR3 runs 14 residues. The DNA for the CDR3 is TGCGCCAGCAGCTCGGAGAGCATCAATCAGCCCCAGCATTTT. It specifies CASSSESINQPQHF.

This clone showed up just once. The chain recombines TRBV6-6 with TRBJ2-7, with D possibly being TRBD1 (6 bases). The CDR3 is 15 amino acids. CDR1 and CDR2 from the germline V gene are MNHNY and SVGAGI (reference sequence). Trimming shortened V by 0 bases and J by 1 base, and 10 bases separated the two germline ends. CDR3 nucleotide sequence: TGTGCCAGCAGTTACTCGCAGGGGCGGTCCTACGAGCAGTACTTC. Its protein is CASSYSQGRSYEQYF.